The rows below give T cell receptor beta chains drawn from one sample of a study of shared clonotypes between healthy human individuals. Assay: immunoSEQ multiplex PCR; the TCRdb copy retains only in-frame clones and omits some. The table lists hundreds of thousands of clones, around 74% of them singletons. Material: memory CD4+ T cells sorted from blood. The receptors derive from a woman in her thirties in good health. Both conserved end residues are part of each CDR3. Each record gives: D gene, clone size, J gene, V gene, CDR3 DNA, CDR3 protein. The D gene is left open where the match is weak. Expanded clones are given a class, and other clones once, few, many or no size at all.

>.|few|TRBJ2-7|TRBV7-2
TGTGCCAGCAGCTTAGGGGTAGTAGCTGGGTTCGAGCAGTACTTC
CASSLGVVAGFEQYF
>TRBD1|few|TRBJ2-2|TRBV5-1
TGCGCCAGCAGCTTGGCTGGACAGGCGCGTTACACCGGGGAGCTGTTTTTT
CASSLAGQARYTGELFF
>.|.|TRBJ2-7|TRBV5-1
TGCGCCAGCAGCGGGCAGAGCTCCTACGAGCAGTACTTC
CASSGQSSYEQYF
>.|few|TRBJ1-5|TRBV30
TGTGCCTGGAGTTTAGTGCGCAATCAGCCCCAGCATTTT
CAWSLVRNQPQHF
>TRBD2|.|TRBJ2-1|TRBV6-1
TGTGCCAGCACTCGGACTAGCGACAATTACAATGAGCAGTTCTTC
CASTRTSDNYNEQFF
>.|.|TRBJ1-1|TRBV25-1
TGTGCCAGCAGAAGTCTTGTGGAAGCTTTCTTT
CASRSLVEAFF
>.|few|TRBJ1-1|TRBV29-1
TGCAGCATACGGGCGGACGGGAACACTGAAGCTTTCTTT
CSIRADGNTEAFF
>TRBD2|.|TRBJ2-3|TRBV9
TGTGCCAGCAGCCCTAGCGGGACGCTTGGAGATACGCAGTATTTT
CASSPSGTLGDTQYF
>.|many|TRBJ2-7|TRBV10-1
TGCGCCAGCAGTGGAACAGGGACCTACGAGCAGTACTTC
CASSGTGTYEQYF
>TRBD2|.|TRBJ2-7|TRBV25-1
TGTGCCAGCAGTAAAGCGGGAACCTACGAGCAGTACTTC
CASSKAGTYEQYF
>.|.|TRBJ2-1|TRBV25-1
TGTGCCAGCACCTCACCCCAGGGTCTCTCCTACAATGAGCAGTTCTTC
CASTSPQGLSYNEQFF
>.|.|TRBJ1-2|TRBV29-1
TGCAGCGTTGAAGTGCGGCCGCATGGCTACACCTTC
CSVEVRPHGYTF
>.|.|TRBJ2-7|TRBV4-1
TGCGCCAGCAGCCAAGAAGCAAAGGCATATTACGAGCAGTACTTC
CASSQEAKAYYEQYF
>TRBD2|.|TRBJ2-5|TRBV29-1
TGCAGCGTTGGGGAGGGAGTGGCAGAGACCCAGTACTTC
CSVGEGVAETQYF
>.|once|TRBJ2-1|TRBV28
TGTGCCAGCAACCGATACAATGAGCAGTTCTTC
CASNRYNEQFF
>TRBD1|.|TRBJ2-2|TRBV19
TGTGCCACCTCCGGGACAGGGGGCACCGGGGAGCTGTTTTTT
CATSGTGGTGELFF
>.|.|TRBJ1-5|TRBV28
TGTGCCAGCAGTTTTACCCACAGGGTCTATCAGCCCCAGCATTTT
CASSFTHRVYQPQHF
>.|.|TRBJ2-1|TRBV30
TGTGCCTGGAGTCCTAATAGCGTTCGGCAGTTCTTC
CAWSPNSVRQFF